This entry lists 24 T cell receptor beta chains sequenced from one sample in a study of T cell repertoires in cytomegalovirus infection. TCRdb reanalysed the reads using MiXCR and keeps one entry per CDR3 protein. The sample records about 310,000 distinct CDR3 sequences, 25% being singletons. Their antigen targets remain unknown. The sample here was cultured PBMCs, taken from culture after CMV antigen stimulation. All receptors derive from a human donor in good health (CMV status not recorded). Some clones in this sample may be carry-over from other donors' samples.

The chain joins TRBV15 to TRBJ2-3; 7 bases line up with TRBD2. This CDR3 spans 17 amino acids. Germline lookup yields CDR1 LNHNV and CDR2 YYDKDF (reference sequence). Trimming removed 0 bases from V and 2 bases from J; junction bases left unmatched: 8. This chain's CDR3 is CATSRESGLRFTDTQYF. The CDR3 DNA reads TGTGCCACCAGCAGAGAATCGGGACTACGGTTCACAGATACGCAGTATTTT.

This clonotype was counted between two and nine times. This chain uses TRBV28 with TRBJ2-1; the match to TRBD2 covers 11 bases. V shed 6 bases, J shed 5 bases, and the junction held 12 bases outside the gene matches. This CDR3 region has 17 residues. Germline values: CDR1 MDHEN, CDR2 SYDVKM. In DNA, the CDR3 is TGTGCCAGCAGCCGCGACCTAGCGGGAGGCCCCCACAATGAGCAGTTCTTC. Its translation is CASSRDLAGGPHNEQFF.

This clonotype was found many times. The V call is TRBV7-2, the J call TRBJ2-3; 9 bases line up with TRBD1. There are 15 residues in the CDR3. The germline gives CDR1 SGHTA, CDR2 FQGNSA. After removal of 3 bases from V and 2 bases from J, the junction contained 3 bases not matched to a gene. CDR3 sequence: CASSLGTGYTDTQYF. In DNA, the CDR3 is TGTGCCAGCAGCTTGGGGACAGGGTACACAGATACGCAGTATTTT.

V is TRBV7-2 and J is TRBJ2-1; D is uncertain. V was pared by 5 bases and J by 8 bases, with 16 bases between. The CDR3 totals 14 residues. Germline V CDR1 and CDR2: SGHTA, FQGNSA. In nucleotides, the CDR3 is TGTGCCAGCAGCCCCTCGACGAACTCCCATGAGCAGTTCTTC. Protein product: CASSPSTNSHEQFF.

This CDR3 is CASSTNRGWRALYNEQFF. The CDR3 bases are TGTGCCAGCAGTACAAACCGCGGGTGGCGGGCCTTATACAATGAGCAGTTCTTC. The V call is TRBV6-4, the J call TRBJ2-1; D possibly corresponds to TRBD2 (5 bases). Germline V gene sequence: CDR1 MRHNA, CDR2 SNTAGT. The CDR3 sequence is 18 residues long. Trimming cost V 5 bases and J 4 bases, with 24 bases left between them.

The rearrangement links TRBV7-9 to TRBJ1-1; D is uncertain. CDR1 and CDR2 from the germline V gene are SEHNR and FQNEAQ (reference sequence). V was trimmed by 1 base and J by 1 base, leaving 13 bases between them. This CDR3 region has 16 residues. CDR3 sequence reads: CASSLGGGSWNTEAFF. The CDR3 DNA reads TGTGCCAGCAGCTTAGGCGGAGGGTCCTGGAACACTGAAGCTTTCTTT.

This clonotype was seen repeatedly, ten times or more. This chain joins TRBV7-6 and TRBJ2-7; 11 nucleotides line up with TRBD1. This CDR3 is built from 15 residues. Trimming removed 1 base from V and 6 bases from J; junction bases left unmatched: 5. CDR1 is SGHVS and CDR2 is FNYEAQ in the germline V gene. The CDR3 loop is CASSLGTGGLGEQYF. The CDR3 region has the DNA TGTGCCAGCAGCTTAGGGACAGGGGGCTTAGGCGAGCAGTACTTC.

A word on this clonotype: A read error may account for a junction end that differs from germline. The chain employs TRBV7-8 and TRBJ2-3; 8 nucleotides agree with TRBD1. This CDR3 has 16 residues. CDR1 is SGHVS and CDR2 is FQNEAQ in the germline V gene. The CDR3 DNA reads TGTGCCAGCGGGGCTCCCCAGGGGGCAAATACAGATATGCAGTATTTT. Its protein is CASGAPQGANTDMQYF.

This clonotype was seen a handful of times. The chain carries TRBV4-2 and TRBJ1-1; possibly TRBD1 for D (5 bases). The germline V and J ends were trimmed by 1 base and 3 bases, with 12 bases remaining between them. CDR3 length: 15 amino acids. Germline CDR1 and CDR2: LGHNA and YNFKEQ. The CDR3 sequence is CASSQAVGADTEAFF. The DNA of the CDR3 is TGTGCCAGCAGCCAAGCAGTAGGGGCGGACACTGAAGCTTTCTTT.

In its sample, this clonotype was seen a few times. The V and J genes are TRBV2 and TRBJ2-7; 9 nucleotides match TRBD2. The CDR3 length is 15 residues. CDR1 is SNHLY and CDR2 is FYNNEI in the germline V gene. With 5 bases clipped from V and 12 bases from J, the junction kept 17 bases outside the gene matches. In DNA, the CDR3 is TGTGCCAGCAGTTCTCCCCCGGGACTAGCCGTCGGGGGGTACGTC. It yields the protein CASSSPPGLAVGGYV.

This clonotype was observed a few times. CDR3: CASSRAPASALILREQFF. The CDR3 DNA sequence: TGTGCCAGCAGCCGAGCTCCTGCGTCAGCTCTCATACTCAGGGAGCAGTTCTTC. This chain connects TRBV14 to TRBJ2-1; no definite D call. CDR3 length: 18 amino acids. Trimming removed 4 bases from V and 10 bases from J, with 29 bases in between. Germline values: CDR1 SGHDN, CDR2 FVKESK.

In nucleotides, the CDR3 is TGTGCCAGCAGCCAAGGGTTGAGGGGATCGGAGACCCAGTACTTC. Its translation: CASSQGLRGSETQYF. V gene TRBV14 combines with J gene TRBJ2-5; D is possibly TRBD1 or TRBD2 (5 bases each). The CDR3 extends over 15 amino acids. Between the trimmed V and J ends, which lost 1 base and 5 bases, there was a span of 14 bases. Per germline, CDR1 SGHDN and CDR2 FVKESK.

The genes are TRBV6-2 or TRBV6-3 and TRBJ2-3; 11 bases are a match to TRBD2. The J segment lost 13 bases and the V segment lost 6 bases, leaving 6 bases of the junction unmatched. The CDR3 is made up of 12 amino acids. Germline CDR1 and CDR2: MNHEY and SVGEGT. As DNA, the CDR3 is TGTGCCAGCAGAACTAGCGGGAGCCTTGAGTATTTT. Translating it yields CASRTSGSLEYF.

The rearrangement links TRBV7-2 to TRBJ2-1; a weak D match, TRBD2 (5 bases). Deletions cut 2 bases from V and 0 bases from J, with 11 bases between. The germline V gene encodes CDR1 SGHTA and CDR2 FQGNSA. The CDR3 is 16 amino acids. Here the CDR3 DNA reads TGTGCCAGCAGCTTAATCGGCGGGCCCTCCTACAATGAGCAGTTCTTC. Residues: CASSLIGGPSYNEQFF. The full variable domain, in which reference TRBV7-2 and TRBJ2-1 provide the parts outside the CDR3, is GAGVSQSPSNKVTEKGKDVELRCDPISGHTALYWYRQSLGQGLEFLIYFQGNSAPDKSGLPSDRFSAERTGGSVSTLTIQRTQQEDSAVYLCASSLIGGPSYNEQFFGPGTRLTVL.

This clonotype was recorded a few times. The chain recombines TRBV4-2 with TRBJ2-1; the match to TRBD2 covers 11 bases. The CDR3 consists of 17 residues. The germline V gene encodes CDR1 LGHNA and CDR2 YNFKEQ. V gave up 1 base and J gave up 4 bases; unmatched junction bases: 6. The CDR3 bases are TGTGCCAGCAGCCAAGCCCAGGGGACTAGCGGTTACAATGAGCAGTTCTTC. This codes for CASSQAQGTSGYNEQFF.

The chain employs TRBV19 and TRBJ1-2; 8 bases map to TRBD1. The trim removed 2 bases at V and 2 bases at J, leaving 1 base unmatched. There are 14 residues in the CDR3. Germline V gene lookup returns CDR1 LNHDA and CDR2 SQIVND (reference sequence). The CDR3 is CASSINRGNYGYTF. DNA of the CDR3: TGTGCCAGTAGTATAAACAGGGGGAACTATGGCTACACCTTC. Together with reference TRBV19 and TRBJ1-2, the CDR3 gives the full variable domain: DGGITQSPKYLFRKEGQNVTLSCEQNLNHDAMYWYRQDPGQGLRLIYYSQIVNDFQKGDIAEGYSVSREKKESFPLTVTSAQKNPTAFYLCASSINRGNYGYTFGSGTRLTVV.

This clonotype turned up a few times. The chain has TRBV9 and TRBJ2-1; 8 bases map to TRBD2. Germline V gives CDR1 SGDLS, CDR2 YYNGEE. V lost 6 bases, J lost 4 bases, and 9 bases stayed unmatched. The CDR3 has 15 residues. In DNA, the CDR3 is TGTGCCAGCACCCCCGGACTAGCAGGGTACAATGAGCAGTTCTTC. Translating gives CASTPGLAGYNEQFF.

The chain uses TRBV5-1 and TRBJ1-1; weak D call: TRBD1 (6 bases). Germline loops: CDR1 SGHRS, CDR2 YFSETQ. The CDR3 runs 16 residues. V lost 4 bases and J lost 2, with 18 bases in between. The CDR3 sequence: CASSGGAGHHNTEAFF. The CDR3 DNA follows: TGCGCCAGCAGCGGAGGGGCGGGACACCACAACACTGAAGCTTTCTTT.

Many counts were recorded for this clonotype. The rearrangement joins TRBV7-6 to TRBJ2-1, with 9 positions matching TRBD2. The CDR3 is made up of 15 amino acids. Germline values: CDR1 SGHVS, CDR2 FNYEAQ. The J segment lost 6 bases and the V segment lost 3 bases, leaving 6 bases of the junction unmatched. CDR3 sequence: CASSLGSGSSNEQFF. In nucleotides, the CDR3 is TGTGCCAGCAGCTTGGGTAGCGGGAGTTCCAATGAGCAGTTCTTC.

The J gene is TRBJ1-2, the V gene TRBV11-2; D remains ambiguous. V dropped 4 bases and J dropped 8 bases, with 17 bases sitting between them. The CDR3 has 14 amino acids. Looked up from germline, CDR1 is SGHAT and CDR2 is FQNNGV. This CDR3 is CASSSPGTEEGYTF. DNA for the CDR3: TGTGCCAGCAGCTCTCCCGGCACGGAGGAAGGCTACACCTTC.

This clonotype was recorded once. The V and J genes are TRBV6-5 and TRBJ2-7; tentatively, D is TRBD1 or TRBD2 (6 bases each). CDR1 and CDR2 (germline): MNHEY, SVGAGI. This CDR3 is 15 amino acids long. V shed 0 bases and J shed 0 bases, with 9 bases lying between them. DNA for the CDR3: TGTGCCAGCAGTTACTCAGGGGGGTACTCCTACGAGCAGTACTTC. It is translated as CASSYSGGYSYEQYF.

This clonotype was detected ten times or more. V usage is TRBV7-2 and J usage is TRBJ1-1, with D maybe TRBD1 (5 bases). Germline V lookup: CDR1 SGHTA, CDR2 FQGNSA. Trimming removed 3 bases from V and 6 bases from J, with 11 bases in between. CDR3 length: 13 amino acids. The CDR3 loop is CASSFIGGSEAFF. CDR3 DNA sequence: TGTGCCAGCAGCTTTATCGGGGGGTCTGAAGCTTTCTTT.

This chain joins TRBV20-1 and TRBJ2-5, with a tentative D call TRBD1 (6 bases). In germline, CDR1 is DFQATT, CDR2 SNEGSKA (reference sequence). Trimming took off 3 bases at V and 7 bases at J, with 24 bases between the two ends. The CDR3 length is 16 residues. As DNA, the CDR3 is TGCAGTGCTAGGAGGGCATCAGGGGCCCATTCACGGACCCAGTACTTC. This gives the protein CSARRASGAHSRTQYF.

V and J are TRBV6-6 and TRBJ2-7; the match to TRBD1 covers 7 bases. The CDR3 loop spans 18 amino acids. The germline gives CDR1 MNHNY, CDR2 SVGAGI (reference sequence). V gave up 0 bases and J gave up 0 bases; unmatched junction bases: 11. The CDR3 DNA sequence: TGTGCCAGCAGTTACTCACCGACCGGGACAGCTAGCTCCTACGAGCAGTACGTC. Translating gives CASSYSPTGTASSYEQYV.